The present T cell receptor (beta chain) was sequenced within a study of blood T cells in healthy people across ages. Whole-study findings and limits: Changes in expanded clonotypes were possibly confounded, as the CMV status of donors was unknown.

Extracted total RNA amounted to at least 5.5 micrograms for each sample. Comment on this clonotype: No antigen is known for it.

A second PCR of 7 to 11 cycles used a sample-barcoded 5' primer and a J-beta primer mix. A single record per CDR3 protein comes from TCRdb applying MiXCR to the 5' RACE reads. Seen here are around 1.5 million distinct CDR3 sequences, around 36% observed once, and the top ten hold about 11%. Germline CDR1 DFQATT, CDR2 SNEGSKA (reference sequence). This CDR3 region has 13 residues. Deletions cut 0 bases from V and 3 bases from J, with 6 bases between. The rearrangement uses TRBV20-1 and TRBJ2-1; D remains unclear. Sequenced input: blood. This clonotype was sampled from a woman aged 25 to 39 in good health. The CDR3 bases are TGCAGTGCTAGAGAAGACGGCTACAATGAGCAGTTCTTC. Amino acids: CSAREDGYNEQFF.